Described below is a single TCR beta chain sequence and its context. No antigen is known for it. No much larger clone exists at a distance of one base, and base qualities are not known. CD8 naive samples consisted of CD45RO-negative cells that were positively selected for CCR7, yielding a CD45RA+CCR7+ population without TemRA cells. The donors were healthy, HIV-negative adults with no recently reported acute infections or vaccinations. Every donor was a Caucasian adult residing in Nashville, Tennessee, USA. Blood was collected by leukapheresis, and PBMCs were isolated by Ficoll-Histopaque density gradient centrifugation and then cryopreserved in liquid nitrogen vapor phase. Analytical flow cytometry was used to check the purity and quantity of each magnetically sorted T cell population. From each sorted fraction, genomic DNA was isolated and quantified by UV absorbance on a Nanodrop 2000c. These data come from a study of shared clonotypes between healthy human individuals (dated by TCRdb to 2019 to 2021). Some background on the complete study: The cohort comprised a couple of women and a few men aged 18 to 49 years. Per donor, three plates each were used for CD4 naive and CD4 memory, two for CD8 naive, and one for CD8 memory. Different laboratories and diverse techniques were used to prepare libraries and sequence TCR repertoires, to increase sequencing depth and limit assay-specific biases. Each donor's leukapheresis produced roughly between roughly 0.94 and 9.5 billion PBMCs. To estimate repertoire size and how much clonotypes are shared between individuals, the study performed deep sequencing of blood TCR repertoires from about five healthy adults. General conclusions and limits of the study: Only blood was sampled, and tissue TCR repertoires likely differ from those in blood. Incomplete sequencing was indicated by rarefaction of sorted-subset datasets, despite the large sequencing depth. Across several donors, approximately 5% of naive CD4, over 3% of naive CD8, under 2.5% of memory CD4, and roughly 0.41% of memory CD8 clonotypes were shared. Naive subsets generally had larger estimated clonotype richness than memory subsets. Compared with non-shared clonotypes, the clonotypes found in all four sorted-subset donors had higher generation probabilities. Pairwise subsampling indicated that sequencing depth was expected to affect the degree of clonotype sharing among donors. Because the study included only a small number of donors, the genetic and exposure-history diversity represented was limited.

TCR CDR3 regions were amplified from genomic DNA by multiplex PCR using the deep immunoSEQ assay. Extracted genomic DNA from each cell subset was spread evenly across all wells of several immunoSEQ 96-well plates, with each plate serving as a replicate. For sorted subsets, approximately 200 ng of genomic DNA, equivalent to 25,000 to 35,000 T cell genomes, went into each replicate PCR. The purified libraries were quantified using a Qubit 3.0 fluorometer, sized with a Bioanalyzer 2100, and then quantified again using the KAPA Library Quantification kit. A separate single-read 150-cycle Illumina NextSeq 550 flow cell was used to sequence each immunoSEQ 96-well plate. Per the authors' processing: The immunoSEQ output contained only junctional sequences without quality scores, so filtering could not match that applied to full-length reads. Sequences were annotated with PyIR, a Python wrapper for IgBLAST v1.9, using IMGT germline references to assign V/J genes and CDR3. Reads with weak V/J assignments (E-value above 1e-6), missing CDR3, stop codons, out-of-frame junctions, or ambiguous translated residues were removed. V3J clonotypes were defined as sequences sharing the same inferred V gene, J gene, and CDR3 amino acid sequence. To compute the percentage overlap between repertoires, the number of shared unique clonotypes was divided by the size of the smaller repertoire. Richness of each repertoire was evaluated using RTK rarefaction, the Chao1 estimator, and Recon v2.1 estimates of unobserved clonotypes. OLGA was used to compute generation probabilities for all TCRbeta clonotypes that the gDNA method yielded from a few donors. Imported from immuneACCESS, the table was reduced by TCRdb to in-frame sequences with V and J called. These copies leave out some clones; in studies compared against another copy, an unresolved V gene accounts for under half, and the cause of the remainder is not known. V and J calls and clone size are given by that table; D and trimming were obtained from the DNA. The sample yields hundreds of thousands of clones; roughly 95% were counted once. 0.11% of the sample is held by the ten biggest clonotypes.

The CDR3 sequence holds 13 residues, the cysteine and phenylalanine included. Of the read, only the CDR3 DNA is kept; its 39 bases are in frame from base 1. V lost 3 bases and J lost 11 bases; the stretch between them is 16 bases long. CDR1 and CDR2 are drawn from the germline V gene: WSHSY, SAAADI. Rearrangement joined TRBV10-2 to TRBJ2-5; a tentative D call is TRBD1 (8 bases match). The source is a woman in her thirties in good health. Sequences were obtained from naive CD8+ T cells sorted from blood. The intended sense of this specimen's cell subset or site label: CD45RA+CCR7+. The nucleotide sequence reads TGCGCCAGCAGTGACCAACAGGGGGGGGAGCAGTACTTC. Translated, this gives CASSDQQGGEQYF.